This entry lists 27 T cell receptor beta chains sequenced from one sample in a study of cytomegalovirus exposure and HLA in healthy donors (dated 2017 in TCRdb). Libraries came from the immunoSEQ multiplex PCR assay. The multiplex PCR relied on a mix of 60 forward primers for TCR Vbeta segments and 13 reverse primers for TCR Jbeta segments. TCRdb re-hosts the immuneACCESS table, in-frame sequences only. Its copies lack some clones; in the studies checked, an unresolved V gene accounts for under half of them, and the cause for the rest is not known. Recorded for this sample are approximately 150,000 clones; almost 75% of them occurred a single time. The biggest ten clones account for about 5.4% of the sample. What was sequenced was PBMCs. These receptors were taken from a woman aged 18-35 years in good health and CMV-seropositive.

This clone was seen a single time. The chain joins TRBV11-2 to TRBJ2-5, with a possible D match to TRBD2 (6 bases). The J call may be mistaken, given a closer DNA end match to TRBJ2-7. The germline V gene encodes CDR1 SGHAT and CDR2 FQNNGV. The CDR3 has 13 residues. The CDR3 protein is CASTWGTGYEQYF. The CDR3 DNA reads TGTGCCAGCACCTGGGGGACTGGCTACGAGCAGTACTTC.

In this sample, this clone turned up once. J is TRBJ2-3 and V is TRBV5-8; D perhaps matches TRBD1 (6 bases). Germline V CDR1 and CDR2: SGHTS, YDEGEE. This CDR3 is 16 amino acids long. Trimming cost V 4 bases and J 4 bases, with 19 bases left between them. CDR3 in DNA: TGTGCCAGCAGCGAAGGTACAGGGTTCTGGGCAGATACGCAGTATTTT. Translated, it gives CASSEGTGFWADTQYF.

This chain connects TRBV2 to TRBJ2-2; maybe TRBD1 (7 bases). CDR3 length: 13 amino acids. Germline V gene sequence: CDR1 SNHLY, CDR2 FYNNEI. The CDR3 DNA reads TGTGTGCATGGCGGCCAGGGGGGCGGGGAGCTGTTTTTT. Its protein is CVHGGQGGGELFF.

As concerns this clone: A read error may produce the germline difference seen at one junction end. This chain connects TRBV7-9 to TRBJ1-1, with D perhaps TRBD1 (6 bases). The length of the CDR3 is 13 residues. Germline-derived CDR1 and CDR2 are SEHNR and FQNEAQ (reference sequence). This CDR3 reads CASSFPTGPDALF. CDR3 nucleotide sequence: TGTGCCAGCAGCTTCCCTACAGGGCCGGATGCTCTCTTT.

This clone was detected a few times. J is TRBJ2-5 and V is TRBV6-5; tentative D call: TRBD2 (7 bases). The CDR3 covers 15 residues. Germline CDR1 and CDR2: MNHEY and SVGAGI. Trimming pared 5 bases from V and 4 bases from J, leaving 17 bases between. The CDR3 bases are TGTGCCAGCAGTACCCGCCGGGGGGCGGGAGAGACCCAGTACTTC. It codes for CASSTRRGAGETQYF.

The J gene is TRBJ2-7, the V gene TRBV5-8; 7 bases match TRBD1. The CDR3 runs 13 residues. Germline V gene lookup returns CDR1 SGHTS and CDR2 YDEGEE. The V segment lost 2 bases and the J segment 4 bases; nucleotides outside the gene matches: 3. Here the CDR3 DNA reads TGTGCCAGCAGCTTAGGACAGGTGTACGAGCAGTACTTC. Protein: CASSLGQVYEQYF.

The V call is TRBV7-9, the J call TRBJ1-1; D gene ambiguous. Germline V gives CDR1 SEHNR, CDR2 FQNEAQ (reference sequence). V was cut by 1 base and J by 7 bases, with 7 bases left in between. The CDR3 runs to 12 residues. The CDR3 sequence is CASSLVAVEAFF. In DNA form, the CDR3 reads TGTGCCAGCAGCTTAGTAGCGGTTGAAGCTTTCTTT.

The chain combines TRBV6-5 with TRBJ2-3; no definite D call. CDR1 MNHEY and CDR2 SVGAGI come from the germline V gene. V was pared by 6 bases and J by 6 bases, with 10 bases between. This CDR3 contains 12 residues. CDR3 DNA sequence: TGTGCCAGCAGCTCCAGGTTGGATACGCAGTATTTT. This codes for CASSSRLDTQYF.

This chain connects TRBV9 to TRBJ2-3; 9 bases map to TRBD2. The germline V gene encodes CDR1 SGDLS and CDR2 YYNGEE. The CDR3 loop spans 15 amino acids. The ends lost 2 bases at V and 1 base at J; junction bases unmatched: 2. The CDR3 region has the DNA TGTGCCAGCAGCGTTAGCGGGGGTGGCACAGATACGCAGTATTTT. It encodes CASSVSGGGTDTQYF.

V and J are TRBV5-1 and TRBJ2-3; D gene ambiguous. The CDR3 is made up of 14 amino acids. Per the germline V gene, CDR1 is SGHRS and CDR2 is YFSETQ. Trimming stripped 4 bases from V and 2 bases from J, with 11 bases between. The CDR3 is CASSPILATDTQYF. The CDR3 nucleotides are TGCGCCAGCAGCCCGATATTAGCCACAGATACGCAGTATTTT.

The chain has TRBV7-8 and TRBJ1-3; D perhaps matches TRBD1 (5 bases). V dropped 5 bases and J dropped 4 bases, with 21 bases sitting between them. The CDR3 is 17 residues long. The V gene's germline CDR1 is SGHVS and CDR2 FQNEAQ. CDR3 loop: CASSPNQGSWSGNTIYF. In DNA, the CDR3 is TGTGCCAGCAGCCCCAATCAGGGTTCTTGGTCCGGAAACACCATATATTTT.

This CDR3 is CASSQSGGTYNSPLHF. The DNA for the CDR3 is TGCGCCAGCAGTCAATCAGGAGGGACCTATAATTCACCCCTCCACTTT. The chain recombines TRBV23-1 with TRBJ1-6; D unclear. TRBV23-1 belongs to the ORF category, with a function that is uncertain. The CDR3 loop spans 16 amino acids. V was clipped by 0 bases and J by 2 bases, with 8 bases between them.

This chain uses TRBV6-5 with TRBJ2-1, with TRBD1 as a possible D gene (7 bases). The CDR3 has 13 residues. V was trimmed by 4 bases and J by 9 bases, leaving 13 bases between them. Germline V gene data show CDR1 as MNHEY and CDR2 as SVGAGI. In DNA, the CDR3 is TGTGCCAGCAGTTCACTCAGGGGGGCTGAGCAGTTCTTC. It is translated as CASSSLRGAEQFF.

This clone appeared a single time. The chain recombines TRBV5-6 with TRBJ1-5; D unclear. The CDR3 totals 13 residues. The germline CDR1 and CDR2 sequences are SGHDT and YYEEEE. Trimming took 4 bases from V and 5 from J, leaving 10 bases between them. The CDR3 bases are TGTGCCAGCAGCCCCGGTCCACATCAGCCCCAGCATTTT. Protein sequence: CASSPGPHQPQHF. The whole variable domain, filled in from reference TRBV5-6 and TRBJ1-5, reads DAGVTQSPTHLIKTRGQQVTLRCSPKSGHDTVSWYQQALGQGPQFIFQYYEEEERQRGNFPDRFSGHQFPNYSSELNVNALLLGDSALYLCASSPGPHQPQHFGDGTRLSIL.

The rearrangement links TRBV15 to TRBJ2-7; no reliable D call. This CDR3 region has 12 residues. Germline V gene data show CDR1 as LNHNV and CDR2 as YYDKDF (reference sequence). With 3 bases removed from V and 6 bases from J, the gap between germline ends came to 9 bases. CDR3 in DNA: TGTGCCACCAGCAGGGATCGGAGCGAGCAGTACTTC. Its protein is CATSRDRSEQYF.

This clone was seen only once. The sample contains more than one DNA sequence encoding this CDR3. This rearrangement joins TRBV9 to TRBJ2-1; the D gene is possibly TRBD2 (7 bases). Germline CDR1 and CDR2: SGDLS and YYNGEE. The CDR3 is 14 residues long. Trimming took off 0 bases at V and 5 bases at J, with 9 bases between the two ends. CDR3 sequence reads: CASSVGGGNNEQFF. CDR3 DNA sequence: TGTGCCAGCAGCGTAGGCGGGGGCAACAATGAGCAGTTCTTC. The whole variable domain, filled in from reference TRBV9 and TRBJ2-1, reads DSGVTQTPKHLITATGQRVTLRCSPRSGDLSVYWYQQSLDQGLQFLIQYYNGEERAKGNILERFSAQQFPDLHSELNLSSLELGDSALYFCASSVGGGNNEQFFGPGTRLTVL.

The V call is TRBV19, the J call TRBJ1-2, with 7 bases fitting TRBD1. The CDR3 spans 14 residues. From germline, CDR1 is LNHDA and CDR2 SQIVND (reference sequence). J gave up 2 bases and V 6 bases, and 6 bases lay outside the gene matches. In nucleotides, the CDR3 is TGTGCCAGTAGCGAGACAGGGAGGAACTATGGCTACACCTTC. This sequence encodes CASSETGRNYGYTF.

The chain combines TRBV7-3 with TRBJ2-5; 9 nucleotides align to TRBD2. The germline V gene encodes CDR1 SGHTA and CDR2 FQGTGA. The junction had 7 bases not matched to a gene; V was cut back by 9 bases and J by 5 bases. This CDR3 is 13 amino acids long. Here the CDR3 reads CASAGGLGETQYF. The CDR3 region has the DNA TGTGCCAGTGCGGGGGGGCTTGGGGAGACCCAGTACTTC.

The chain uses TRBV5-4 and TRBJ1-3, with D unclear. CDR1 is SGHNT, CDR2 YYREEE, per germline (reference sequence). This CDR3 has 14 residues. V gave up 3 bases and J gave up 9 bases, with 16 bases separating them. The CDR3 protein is CASSSSRVAGTIYF. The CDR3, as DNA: TGTGCCAGCAGCTCCTCCCGAGTAGCGGGCACCATATATTTT.

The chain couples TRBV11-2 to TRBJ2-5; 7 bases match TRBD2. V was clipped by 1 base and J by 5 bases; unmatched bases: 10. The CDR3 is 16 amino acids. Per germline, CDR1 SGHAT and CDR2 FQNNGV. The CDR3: CASSLGEVAGGETQYF. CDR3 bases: TGTGCCAGCAGCTTAGGGGAAGTAGCCGGGGGGGAGACCCAGTACTTC. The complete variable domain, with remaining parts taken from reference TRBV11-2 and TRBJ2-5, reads EAGVAQSPRYKIIEKRQSVAFWCNPISGHATLYWYQQILGQGPKLLIQFQNNGVVDDSQLPKDRFSAERLKGVDSTLKIQPAKLEDSAVYLCASSLGEVAGGETQYFGPGTRLLVL.

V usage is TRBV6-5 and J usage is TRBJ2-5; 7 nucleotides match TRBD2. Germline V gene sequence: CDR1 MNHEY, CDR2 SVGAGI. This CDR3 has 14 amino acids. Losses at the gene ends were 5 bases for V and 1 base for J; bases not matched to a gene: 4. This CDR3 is CASSNSGFQETQYF. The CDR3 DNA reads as TGTGCCAGCAGTAATAGCGGGTTCCAAGAGACCCAGTACTTC.

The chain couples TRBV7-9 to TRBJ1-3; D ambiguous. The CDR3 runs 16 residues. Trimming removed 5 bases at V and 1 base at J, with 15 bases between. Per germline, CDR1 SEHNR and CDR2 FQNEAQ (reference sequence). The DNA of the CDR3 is TGTGCCAGCAGCCACAGACGGGGATCGTCTGGAAACACCATATATTTT. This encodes CASSHRRGSSGNTIYF.

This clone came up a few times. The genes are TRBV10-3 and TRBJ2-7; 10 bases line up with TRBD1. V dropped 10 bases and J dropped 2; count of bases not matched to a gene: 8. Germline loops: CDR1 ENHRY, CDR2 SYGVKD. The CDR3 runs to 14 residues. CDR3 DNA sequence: TGTGCCACCTCCGGGGACAGGGGAACCTACGAGCAGTACTTC. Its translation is CATSGDRGTYEQYF.

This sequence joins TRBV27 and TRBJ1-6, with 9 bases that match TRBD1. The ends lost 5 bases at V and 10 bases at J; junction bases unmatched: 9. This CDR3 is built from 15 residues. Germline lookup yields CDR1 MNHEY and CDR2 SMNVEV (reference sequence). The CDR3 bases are TGTGCCAGCAGTCTTCCCGGGACAGGGCAGTCACCCCTCCACTTT. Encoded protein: CASSLPGTGQSPLHF.

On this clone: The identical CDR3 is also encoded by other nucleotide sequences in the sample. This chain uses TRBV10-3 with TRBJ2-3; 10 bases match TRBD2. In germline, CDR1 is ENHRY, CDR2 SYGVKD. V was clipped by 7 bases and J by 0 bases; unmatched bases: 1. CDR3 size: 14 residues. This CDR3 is CAITSGGSTDTQYF. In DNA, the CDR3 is TGTGCCATCACTAGCGGGGGAAGCACAGATACGCAGTATTTT.

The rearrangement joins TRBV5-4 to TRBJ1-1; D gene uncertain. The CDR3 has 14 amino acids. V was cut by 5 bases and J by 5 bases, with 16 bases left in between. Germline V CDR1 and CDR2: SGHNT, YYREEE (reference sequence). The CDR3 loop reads CASSRQRMGTEAFF. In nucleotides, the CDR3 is TGTGCCAGCAGTCGACAAAGGATGGGTACTGAAGCTTTCTTT.

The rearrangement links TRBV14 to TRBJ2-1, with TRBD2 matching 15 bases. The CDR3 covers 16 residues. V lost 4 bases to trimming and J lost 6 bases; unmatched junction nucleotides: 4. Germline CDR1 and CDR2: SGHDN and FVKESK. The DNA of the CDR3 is TGTGCCAGCAGCCTTGGACTAGCGGGGGGGCCCAATGAGCAGTTCTTC. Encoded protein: CASSLGLAGGPNEQFF. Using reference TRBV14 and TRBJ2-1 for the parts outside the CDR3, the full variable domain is EAGVTQFPSHSVIEKGQTVTLRCDPISGHDNLYWYRRVMGKEIKFLLHFVKESKQDESGMPNNRFLAERTGGTYSTLKVQPAELEDSGVYFCASSLGLAGGPNEQFFGPGTRLTVL.